This TCR beta chain was captured by sequencing in a study of CD8+ T cells in alopecia areata. Findings and caveats of the study: Numerous clones, expanded in lesions, remained in scalp and blood during tofacitinib.

For this clone: What it binds is unknown.

V dropped 2 bases and J dropped 4 bases, with 9 bases sitting between them. This CDR3 region has 13 residues. The germline CDR1 and CDR2 sequences are GTSNPN and SVGIG (reference sequence). Sequencing relied on a cDNA template that was reverse transcribed from extracted RNA. Libraries were prepared by immunoSEQ multiplex PCR; TCRdb keeps only in-frame clonotypes and omits some of them. The sample carries 270,000 or so clones, 58% recorded once. The treatment is: oral pan-JAK inhibitor, 5-10 mg twice daily. This chain links TRBV30 with TRBJ1-5; D is unresolved. Material: CD4+ T cells sorted from blood, obtained at week 24, from a patient treated with tofacitinib. The TCR comes from a human donor with alopecia areata. The CDR3 bases are TGTGCCTGGAGTCCACAGTGGAATCAGCCCCAGCATTTT. Its translation is CAWSPQWNQPQHF.